These 5 T cell receptor beta chains originate from one sample sequenced in a study of OX40 agonist ivuxolimab in advanced cancers. The method was immunoSEQ multiplex PCR; TCRdb's version includes in-frame clones alone and lacks a portion of them. Of about 46,000 clones listed, roughly 90% are singletons. The material was CD4+ or CD8+ T cells sorted from blood, obtained in a trial of the OX40 agonist ivuxolimab. These receptors came from an adult with an advanced solid tumor such as melanoma, head and neck, liver or kidney cancer.

The chain joins TRBV28 to TRBJ2-7, with D uncertain. Germline V gene sequence: CDR1 MDHEN, CDR2 SYDVKM. The V end was cut by 3 bases, the J end by 0 bases, with 12 bases between. The CDR3 sequence is 15 residues long. CDR3 protein: CASSFLGQSSYEQYF. CDR3 DNA: TGTGCCAGCAGTTTTTTGGGTCAGAGCTCCTACGAGCAGTACTTC. The full variable domain, rest sourced from reference TRBV28 and TRBJ2-7, is DVKVTQSSRYLVKRTGEKVFLECVQDMDHENMFWYRQDPGLGLRLIYFSYDVKMKEKGDIPEGYSVSREKKERFSLILESASTNQTSMYLCASSFLGQSSYEQYFGPGTRLTVT.

This chain uses TRBV5-1 with TRBJ1-5, with 8 bases identical to TRBD1. Germline values: CDR1 SGHRS, CDR2 YFSETQ. Unmatched junction bases numbered 1, after V lost 2 bases and J lost 0 bases. This CDR3 region has 15 residues. The CDR3 reads CASSLQGGSNQPQHF. CDR3 coding DNA: TGCGCCAGCAGCTTACAGGGGGGTAGCAATCAGCCCCAGCATTTT.

This chain connects TRBV5-4 to TRBJ2-4, with D perhaps TRBD1 or TRBD2 (5 bases each). Germline-derived CDR1 and CDR2 are SGHNT and YYREEE (reference sequence). The CDR3 totals 17 residues. V was clipped by 0 bases and J by 1 base, with 14 bases between them. The CDR3 here is CASSLVVHGTAKNIQYF. CDR3 nucleotide sequence: TGTGCCAGCAGCTTGGTTGTGCATGGGACGGCCAAAAACATTCAGTACTTC.

The chain links TRBV28 to TRBJ2-5, with TRBD2 matching 13 bases. J was trimmed by 4 bases and V by 3 bases; bases with no gene match: 11. CDR1 is MDHEN, CDR2 SYDVKM, per germline. The CDR3 loop spans 18 amino acids. The CDR3 DNA reads as TGTGCCAGCAGTTTCCCTCGAACTAGCGGGGGGGCCGCAGAGACCCAGTACTTC. This encodes CASSFPRTSGGAAETQYF.

V usage is TRBV7-9 and J usage is TRBJ2-5, with 7 positions matching TRBD1. The V gene end was trimmed by 5 bases and the J gene end by 3 bases; junction bases not matched to a gene: 6. CDR1 is SEHNR and CDR2 is FQNEAQ in the germline V gene (reference sequence). The CDR3 spans 14 residues. The CDR3 region has the DNA TGTGCCAGCAGCCCCGAGGACAGGAAAGAGACCCAGTACTTC. This gives the protein CASSPEDRKETQYF. Looking up the rest from reference TRBV7-9 and TRBJ2-5 gives the full variable domain: DTGVSQNPRHKITKRGQNVTFRCDPISEHNRLYWYRQTLGQGPEFLTYFQNEAQLEKSRLLSDRFSAERPKGSFSTLEIQRTEQGDSAMYLCASSPEDRKETQYFGPGTRLLVL.